This TCR beta chain was sequenced in a study of naive and memory T cell subsets. Study-wide findings and caveats: A few larger clonotypes appeared in naive repertoires, especially CD8, possibly memory cells re-expressing CD45RA.

The table lists this clonotype with a few counts. Its antigen is as yet unknown. Two oligonucleotides, mixed equimolar, formed the beta constant-region primer covering TRBC1 and TRBC2. Four rounds of PCR amplified the ligated cDNA using nested alpha and beta constant-region primers plus SP2. TCRdb reprocessed the UMI-ligation and nested PCR reads via MiXCR and lists one record per CDR3 protein. The sample includes approximately 90,000 distinct CDR3 sequences, around 11% seen only once; the top ten take around 0.13%. The CDR3 has 14 residues. Trimming removed 5 bases from V and 5 bases from J; junction bases left unmatched: 8. The germline gives CDR1 DFQATT, CDR2 SNEGSKA (reference sequence).

This chain links TRBV20-1 with TRBJ2-7, with 11 nucleotides matching TRBD1. Material for sequencing was naive CD4+ T cells from blood. This sequence was found in a human donor in good health. The CDR3 loop reads CSAPRRDRGDEQYF. In DNA form, the CDR3 reads TGCAGTGCTCCCCGTAGGGACAGGGGGGACGAGCAGTACTTC.